The next 11 T cell receptor beta chains were all read from a single sample in a study of shared clonotypes between healthy human individuals. The protocol was immunoSEQ multiplex PCR, while the TCRdb copy is restricted to in-frame clones and leaves out a portion. The top ten clones hold roughly a quarter of a sample with some 100,000 clones, about 71% of them seen once. The sample comprised memory CD8+ T cells sorted from blood. Sample subset: CD45RO+ cells pooled with CCR7-negative TemRA cells. The receptors come from a woman under 40 in good health.

This clone was recorded a few times. This chain joins TRBV19 and TRBJ2-7; D is tentatively TRBD1 or TRBD2 (5 bases each). The CDR3 has 12 amino acids. The V gene's germline CDR1 is LNHDA and CDR2 SQIVND (reference sequence). V was shortened by 6 bases and J by 8 bases, with 14 bases between the two germline ends. DNA of the CDR3: TGTGCCAGTAGCCCCCCACGGGGCCAGCAGTACTTC. Its translation is CASSPPRGQQYF.

The chain has TRBV11-2 and TRBJ1-5; D is undetermined. The CDR3 length is 13 residues. Germline values: CDR1 SGHAT, CDR2 FQNNGV. Trimming took off 0 bases at V and 9 bases at J, with 9 bases between the two ends. Here the CDR3 DNA reads TGTGCCAGCAGCTTAGAGGGCGGTTTGCCCCAGCATTTT. Encoded protein: CASSLEGGLPQHF.

This chain joins TRBV5-8 and TRBJ1-1; D might be TRBD1 (5 bases). Trimming took 4 bases from V and 0 from J, leaving 13 bases between them. The CDR3 totals 15 residues. Looked up from germline, CDR1 is SGHTS and CDR2 is YDEGEE. For the CDR3, the DNA is TGTGCCAGCAGCCAGGGACGGCTCATGAACACTGAAGCTTTCTTT. Translation gives CASSQGRLMNTEAFF.

In nucleotides, the CDR3 is TGTGCCAGCAGTCCAGTAGGGGCAGGTGGGAATGGCTACACCTTC. This codes for CASSPVGAGGNGYTF. This rearrangement joins TRBV28 to TRBJ1-2; D possibly corresponds to TRBD1 (5 bases). V was pared by 5 bases and J by 6 bases, with 19 bases between. Looked up from germline, CDR1 is MDHEN and CDR2 is SYDVKM. The length of the CDR3 is 15 residues.

This clone has a count of ten or more. This chain links TRBV21-1 with TRBJ2-1; whether TRBD2, the table's D call, matches the DNA was not checked. TRBV21-1 is listed as a pseudogene. The length of the CDR3 is 16 residues. The CDR3 region has the DNA TGTGCCAGCAGCAAATTTTGGGCGGGCCGTCTCAATGAGCAGTTCTTC. Protein: CASSKFWAGRLNEQFF.

On this clone: A far more abundant clone sits one base away, making this likely a read error. The chain recombines TRBV25-1 with TRBJ2-2, with TRBD2 as a possible D gene (5 bases). V gave up 3 bases and J gave up 4 bases, with 15 bases separating them. CDR3 length: 16 amino acids. Germline V CDR1 and CDR2: MGHDK, SYGVNS. The CDR3 region is CASSDPEDAGTGELFF. The CDR3 nucleotides are TGTGCCAGCAGTGACCCAGAGGACGCGGGCACCGGGGAGCTGTTTTTT.

The chain links TRBV6-1 to TRBJ2-5, with D unclear. The DNA end is a closer match to TRBJ2-7, so the J assignment may be wrong. The CDR3 covers 13 residues. Germline loops: CDR1 MNHNS, CDR2 SASEGT. CDR3 sequence: CASSEVWGYEQYF. The CDR3 nucleotides are TGTGCCAGCAGTGAGGTGTGGGGCTACGAGCAGTACTTC.

The V and J genes are TRBV27 and TRBJ2-6; D is ambiguous. The CDR3 runs 16 residues. Germline assignment: CDR1 MNHEY and CDR2 SMNVEV (reference sequence). Trimming removed 5 bases from V and 1 base from J, with 12 bases in between. CDR3 amino acids: CASSINTLSGANVLTF. In DNA form, the CDR3 reads TGTGCCAGCAGTATAAACACTTTATCTGGGGCCAACGTCCTGACTTTC.

The V and J genes are TRBV10-3 and TRBJ2-7; TRBD2 might be the D (5 bases). The CDR3 extends over 16 amino acids. Trimming left V 0 bases short and J 2 bases short, with 14 bases between. The germline V gene has CDR1 ENHRY and CDR2 SYGVKD. In DNA, the CDR3 is TGTGCCATCAGTGAGTCCGACCCGAGGAGGACCTACGAGCAGTACTTC. As protein: CAISESDPRRTYEQYF.

V usage is TRBV7-9 and J usage is TRBJ2-1; unclear D gene. Germline CDR1 is SEHNR and CDR2 is FQNEAQ (reference sequence). V lost 4 bases, J lost 5 bases, and 12 bases lay in between. CDR3 size: 14 residues. CDR3 amino acids: CASSSKSWNNEQFF. CDR3 sequence (DNA): TGTGCCAGCAGCTCGAAAAGCTGGAACAATGAGCAGTTCTTC.

The chain has TRBV6-1 and TRBJ2-1, with D possibly being TRBD2 (5 bases). This CDR3 is built from 15 residues. Trimming removed 1 base from V and 4 bases from J, with 11 bases in between. Germline V CDR1 and CDR2: MNHNS, SASEGT. The CDR3 protein is CASSEELGGYNEQFF. The CDR3, as DNA: TGTGCCAGCAGTGAAGAACTAGGAGGATACAATGAGCAGTTCTTC.